The 24 T cell receptor beta chains presented below share a single source sample, sequenced in a study of T-cell reconstitution after alpha-beta-depleted transplantation in children. Construction of the TCRbeta library involved unique molecular identifiers. TCRdb processed the PCR reads anew with MiXCR; each CDR3 protein has one entry. The sample holds 500,000 to 650,000 distinct CDR3 sequences, 13% seen once. Sequencing was performed on PBMCs, mostly from graft donor cells, taken 360 days after TCRalphabeta/CD19-depleted stem cell transplant. The receptors here all came from a male patient younger than 18 who had a stem cell transplant for acute myeloid leukemia, so the T cells may come from the graft donor.

As concerns this clonotype: Because the CDR3 is missing its conserved closing phenylalanine or tryptophan, this is likely a read error. Because the CDR3's place on the DNA is in doubt, the DNA is left out and the CDR3 is given as listed by TCRdb. This chain connects TRBV19 to TRBJ2-7. The CDR3 is 12 residues long, counting both termini. Germline V gene lookup returns CDR1 LNHDA and CDR2 SQIVND (reference sequence). The chain's CDR3 is CASSIRTVTWTA.

This clonotype was observed many times. V and J are TRBV12-3 or TRBV12-4 and TRBJ1-1, with 7 bases that match TRBD1. J was trimmed by 4 bases and V by 6 bases; bases with no gene match: 8. This CDR3 region has 14 residues. The CDR3 DNA follows: TGTGCCAGCAGCTCACAGGGGTCGAGCACTGAAGCTTTCTTT. Translated: CASSSQGSSTEAFF.

The V gene is TRBV29-1, the J gene TRBJ2-2; no reliable D call. Germline CDR1 and CDR2: SQVTM and ANQGSEA. Trimming stripped 5 bases from V and 4 bases from J, with 11 bases between. CDR3 length: 13 amino acids. CDR3: CSVLGRFTGELFF. CDR3 DNA: TGCAGCGTTTTAGGCAGGTTCACCGGGGAGCTGTTTTTT.

This clonotype appeared a few times. The V gene is TRBV20-1, the J gene TRBJ2-6, with D tentatively TRBD1 (6 bases). The CDR3 runs to 16 residues. The germline gives CDR1 DFQATT, CDR2 SNEGSKA (reference sequence). V lost 6 bases and J lost 0, with 15 bases in between. CDR3 nucleotides: TGCAGTGCCTACAGGACAGTCGCCTCTGGGGCCAACGTCCTGACTTTC. Amino acid sequence: CSAYRTVASGANVLTF.

This clonotype was observed at least ten times. The chain carries TRBV2 and TRBJ2-2; D perhaps matches TRBD1 (5 bases). Germline V gives CDR1 SNHLY, CDR2 FYNNEI. Between the trimmed V and J ends, which lost 6 bases and 6 bases, there was a span of 14 bases. The CDR3 totals 14 residues. CDR3 DNA: TGTGCCAGCAGGATTGAGCAGGGCCCCGGGGAGCTGTTTTTT. Its translation is CASRIEQGPGELFF.

Here the CDR3 reads CASSQIKGASPISYEQYF. The CDR3 nucleotides are TGCGCCAGCAGCCAAATCAAGGGCGCCAGCCCCATCTCCTACGAGCAGTACTTC. The chain combines TRBV4-3 with TRBJ2-7; D gene unclear. Germline CDR1 reads LGHNA; CDR2 reads YSLEER. Trimming left V 2 bases short and J 0 bases short, with 20 bases between. The length of the CDR3 is 18 residues.

There are a few counts of this clonotype. This sequence joins TRBV12-3 or TRBV12-4 and TRBJ1-6, with D tentatively TRBD1 (6 bases). Trimming shortened V by 5 bases and J by 1 base, and 15 bases separated the two germline ends. The CDR3 runs 17 residues. In DNA form, the CDR3 reads TGTGCCAGCAGTCAGGTGTTGGGGGCTTCCTATAATTCACCCCTCCACTTT. Protein sequence: CASSQVLGASYNSPLHF.

The chain has TRBV15 and TRBJ2-7; D possibly corresponds to TRBD1 (6 bases). The CDR3 consists of 15 residues. CDR1 and CDR2 (germline): LNHNV, YYDKDF (reference sequence). The V and J ends lost 1 base and 5 bases respectively, with 15 bases between them. The CDR3 spells CATSRVSTGPDEQYF. The CDR3 DNA follows: TGTGCCACCAGCAGAGTATCGACAGGTCCGGACGAGCAGTACTTC.

This clonotype was seen a handful of times. The gene calls are TRBV7-4 and TRBJ2-1; 12 bases are shared with TRBD2. The length of the CDR3 is 18 residues. Unmatched junction bases numbered 9, after V lost 6 bases and J lost 0 bases. Germline loops: CDR1 SGHVT, CDR2 SQSDAQ. CDR3 sequence reads: CASSSGTSGYSSYNEQFF. CDR3 bases: TGTGCCAGCAGTTCCGGGACTAGCGGGTACTCCTCCTACAATGAGCAGTTCTTC. The entire variable domain, with the rest obtained from reference TRBV7-4 and TRBJ2-1, is as follows: GAGVSQSPRYKVAKRGRDVALRCDSISGHVTLYWYRQTLGQGSEVLTYSQSDAQRDKSGRPSGRFSAERPERSVSTLKIQRTEQGDSAVYLCASSSGTSGYSSYNEQFFGPGTRLTVL.

V usage is TRBV25-1 and J usage is TRBJ2-7; 7 bases match TRBD2. Per germline, CDR1 MGHDK and CDR2 SYGVNS. Losses at the gene ends were 1 base for V and 3 bases for J; bases not matched to a gene: 9. CDR3 length: 16 residues. As DNA, the CDR3 is TGTGCCAGCAGTGAATGGGGCGGGAGTAGCATCTACGAGCAGTACTTC. Protein sequence: CASSEWGGSSIYEQYF.

The genes are TRBV2 and TRBJ2-1, with D perhaps matching TRBD1 or TRBD2 (5 bases each). Germline V gene data show CDR1 as SNHLY and CDR2 as FYNNEI. V was cut by 6 bases and J by 7 bases, with 13 bases left in between. CDR3 length equals 13 residues. CDR3 sequence: CASRAGTKNEQFF. As DNA, the CDR3 is TGTGCCAGCAGGGCCGGGACGAAAAATGAGCAGTTCTTC.

This clonotype turned up a few times. In nucleotides, the CDR3 is TGTGCCAGCAGTGAGGGACTAGCGCTTAGCACAGATACGCAGTATTTT. Translated, it gives CASSEGLALSTDTQYF. The rearrangement links TRBV28 to TRBJ2-3, with TRBD2 identical over 10 bases. The CDR3 spans 16 residues. Losses at the gene ends were 5 bases for V and 0 bases for J; bases not matched to a gene: 5. Germline CDR1 MDHEN, CDR2 SYDVKM.

The chain joins TRBV12-3 or TRBV12-4 to TRBJ2-7; maybe TRBD2 (7 bases). V was pared by 5 bases and J by 0 bases, with 17 bases between. The CDR3 covers 16 residues. CDR3 sequence reads: CASSRRGAFSSYEQYF. The CDR3 region has the DNA TGTGCCAGCAGTCGACGGGGGGCCTTCAGCTCCTACGAGCAGTACTTC.

A remark on this clonotype: A read error is possible here, since a much larger clone lies one base away. Since the CDR3 does not end with the conserved phenylalanine or tryptophan, this likely comes from a read error. The genes are TRBV7-2 and TRBJ1-2, with TRBD1 matching over 8 bases. Trimming took 5 bases from V and 3 from J; bases not matched to a gene: 5. This CDR3 is 14 amino acids long. CDR1 SGHTA and CDR2 FQGNSA come from the germline V gene. DNA of the CDR3: TGTGCCAGCAGCCCCCTGACAGGGGACTATGGCTACACCATC. It translates to CASSPLTGDYGYTI.

The V gene is TRBV28, the J gene TRBJ1-1; 8 positions match TRBD1. Per germline, CDR1 MDHEN and CDR2 SYDVKM. CDR3 length equals 14 residues. V lost 5 bases, J lost 4 bases, and 6 bases stayed unmatched. The CDR3: CASSNRGGGTEAFF. The CDR3 region has the DNA TGTGCCAGCAGTAACAGGGGGGGAGGCACTGAAGCTTTCTTT.

This clonotype appeared many times. This chain uses TRBV10-3 with TRBJ1-5; D is uncertain. This CDR3 has 14 amino acids. V was pared by 2 bases and J by 3 bases, with 8 bases between. Germline V gene sequence: CDR1 ENHRY, CDR2 SYGVKD. DNA for the CDR3: TGTGCCATCAGTGAGCTGGGTGACAATCAGCCCCAGCATTTT. Its translation: CAISELGDNQPQHF.

This clonotype has ten or more counts. The chain recombines TRBV24-1 with TRBJ2-6; 10 bases are a match to TRBD1. This CDR3 has 18 amino acids. The germline gives CDR1 KGHDR, CDR2 SFDVKD. V dropped 3 bases and J dropped 2; count of bases not matched to a gene: 6. CDR3 sequence (DNA): TGTGCCACCAGTGATCGGGACAGGGGCGGACCTGGGGCCAACGTCCTGACTTTC. Protein product: CATSDRDRGGPGANVLTF.

The table lists this clonotype with a few counts. The chain recombines TRBV7-2 with TRBJ2-1, with a possible D match to TRBD1 (6 bases). CDR1 SGHTA and CDR2 FQGNSA come from the germline V gene. The CDR3 is 15 amino acids. Trimming took 1 base from V and 5 from J, leaving 12 bases between them. CDR3: CASSLGQGNHNEQFF. CDR3 bases: TGTGCCAGCAGCTTAGGGCAGGGGAACCACAATGAGCAGTTCTTC.

This clonotype was found a few times. The CDR3 nucleotides read TGTGCCACCATGGGAGCGGCCCTCAATGAGCAGTTCTTC. As protein: CATMGAALNEQFF. The rearrangement uses TRBV10-3 and TRBJ2-1, with D perhaps TRBD2 (5 bases). Germline-derived CDR1 and CDR2 are ENHRY and SYGVKD. CDR3 length equals 13 residues. The V end was cut by 10 bases, the J end by 6 bases, with 16 bases between.

This clonotype was found many times. This rearrangement joins TRBV27 to TRBJ2-2, with no clear D. Trimming left V 4 bases short and J 8 bases short, with 8 bases between. Germline assignment: CDR1 MNHEY and CDR2 SMNVEV (reference sequence). The CDR3 sequence is 12 residues long. CDR3 in DNA: TGTGCCAGCAGTTCGGTTGTGGGGGAGCTGTTTTTT. As protein: CASSSVVGELFF.

This clonotype was recorded many times. The chain links TRBV18 to TRBJ2-7; 14 bases fit TRBD2. This CDR3 is built from 17 residues. V dropped 3 bases and J dropped 4; count of bases not matched to a gene: 8. The germline V gene encodes CDR1 KGHSH and CDR2 LQKENI. The CDR3 DNA follows: TGTGCCAGCTCACCGGTGGGACTAGCGGGAGTGGGATACGAGCAGTACTTC. Translation: CASSPVGLAGVGYEQYF.

This clonotype was detected only a few times. This chain links TRBV9 with TRBJ2-7; 10 bases agree with TRBD2. Germline assignment: CDR1 SGDLS and CDR2 YYNGEE. The CDR3 extends over 14 amino acids. With V trimmed by 5 bases and J by 7 bases, 9 bases remained unmatched. This CDR3 is CASSQSGRAWEQYF. CDR3 bases: TGTGCCAGCAGTCAGAGCGGGAGGGCCTGGGAGCAGTACTTC.

The chain combines TRBV27 with TRBJ2-7, with TRBD1 matching 11 bases. Germline loops: CDR1 MNHEY, CDR2 SMNVEV (reference sequence). Trimming cost V 5 bases and J 5 bases; bases outside gene matches: 8. The CDR3 loop spans 15 amino acids. The CDR3 region has the DNA TGTGCCAGCAGTCCGGGGACAGGGGGACTGGACGAGCAGTACTTC. Its translation is CASSPGTGGLDEQYF.

The rearrangement uses TRBV20-1 and TRBJ2-5; D is unresolved. CDR3 size: 12 residues. The ends were cut back, 3 bases at V and 1 base at J, with 6 bases in the middle. In germline, CDR1 is DFQATT, CDR2 SNEGSKA (reference sequence). The CDR3 DNA follows: TGCAGTGCTAGTTTTTCCCAAGAGACCCAGTACTTC. Encoded protein: CSASFSQETQYF.